This TCR beta chain was observed in a study of shared clonotypes between healthy human individuals. CDR1 is MDHEN, CDR2 SYDVKM, per germline. This CDR3 contains 14 residues. V was shortened by 4 bases and J by 1 base, with 11 bases between the two germline ends. Findings and limits, study-wide: It was the non-shared clonotypes that had lower generation probabilities than clonotypes shared by all four donors.

Comments on this clone: Its antigen is still unknown.

The naive CD8 subset, CD45RO-negative cells positively selected for CCR7, excluded terminally differentiated effector memory CD45RA+ cells. Data came from immunoSEQ multiplex PCR; TCRdb stores just in-frame clones and leaves some out. The table has more than 2 million clones, 90% to 95% seen once. Sequenced input: naive CD8+ T cells from PBMCs. This TCR came from a man aged 18 to 30 in good health. Some clones in this sample may be carry-over from other donors' samples. V is TRBV28 and J is TRBJ2-7; a weak D match, TRBD1 (5 bases). CDR3 protein: CASSSPTGSYEQYF. The CDR3 DNA follows: TGTGCCAGCAGTTCGCCCACAGGATCCTACGAGCAGTACTTC.